This TCR beta chain was sequenced for a study of blood T cells in healthy people across ages. Then a second PCR, running roughly 7 to 11 cycles, was carried out with a sample-barcoded 5' primer and a J-beta primer mix. TCRdb analysed the 5' RACE reads with MiXCR anew, one entry per CDR3 protein. The sample yields about 760,000 distinct CDR3 sequences, approximately 60% seen once. The CDR3 spans 14 residues. V gene TRBV12-3 or TRBV12-4 combines with J gene TRBJ2-5; D gene uncertain. The J call is in doubt because the DNA end fits TRBJ2-7 better. The specimen sequenced was blood. This clonotype originated in a man aged 35-49 years in good health. DNA for the CDR3: TGTGCCAGCAGTGTGAGGTTCCCCCTTTACGAGCAGTACTTC. Residues: CASSVRFPLYEQYF.